These T cell receptor beta chains were read from a single sample in a study of shared clonotypes between healthy human individuals. Here immunoSEQ multiplex PCR was the method, and the copy in TCRdb shows in-frame clones only, minus some. The table shows around 1.1 million clones, with 70% to 80% occurring only once. The sample was memory CD4+ T cells from PBMCs. These receptors were collected from a man aged 18 to 30 in good health. Some clones in this sample may be carry-over from other donors' samples. Each CDR3 is given with its conserved first and last residue. D genes are given only for firm matches. Only some rows state a clone size, as once, few, many or a class for expanded clones.

clone_size: NA; v_call: TRBV12-5; j_call: TRBJ1-2; cdr3_length: 13; d_call: NA; cdr3_nt: TGTGCTAGTGGTTCTGGGTCTAACTATGGCTACACCTTC; cdr3_aa: CASGSGSNYGYTF
clone_size: NA; v_call: TRBV7-7; j_call: TRBJ2-5; cdr3_length: 13; d_call: NA; cdr3_nt: TGTGCCAGCAGCTTCGACAGATGGGAGACCCAGTACTTC; cdr3_aa: CASSFDRWETQYF
clone_size: NA; v_call: TRBV7-2; j_call: TRBJ1-1; cdr3_length: 14; d_call: TRBD1; cdr3_nt: TGTGCCAGCAGCCAATCGACAGGGGGCAGAACTCCTTTCTTT; cdr3_aa: CASSQSTGGRTPFF
clone_size: NA; v_call: TRBV5-6; j_call: TRBJ1-6; cdr3_length: 17; d_call: TRBD1; cdr3_nt: TGTGCCAGCAGCTTGTCAGGGGGTTGGCAGTATAATTCACCCCTCCACTTT; cdr3_aa: CASSLSGGWQYNSPLHF
clone_size: NA; v_call: TRBV5-1; j_call: TRBJ2-3; cdr3_length: 18; d_call: TRBD2; cdr3_nt: TGCGCCAGCAGCCCGGGACTAGCGGGAAGGAGGAGCACAGATACGCAGTATTTT; cdr3_aa: CASSPGLAGRRSTDTQYF
clone_size: NA; v_call: TRBV6-5; j_call: TRBJ2-3; cdr3_length: 15; d_call: TRBD2; cdr3_nt: TGTGCCAGCCGACGTGGCCTAGCGGGAACAGATACGCAGTATTTT; cdr3_aa: CASRRGLAGTDTQYF
clone_size: NA; v_call: TRBV30; j_call: TRBJ2-7; cdr3_length: 16; d_call: NA; cdr3_nt: TGTGCCTGGAGTCGGAGGTTCCTTGTTAGCTCCTACGAGCAGTACTTC; cdr3_aa: CAWSRRFLVSSYEQYF
clone_size: NA; v_call: TRBV7-8; j_call: TRBJ2-7; cdr3_length: 16; d_call: TRBD2; cdr3_nt: TGTGCCAGCAGCTTAGCGGGACTAGCGGGAGTGTACGAGCAGTACTTC; cdr3_aa: CASSLAGLAGVYEQYF
clone_size: NA; v_call: TRBV7-9; j_call: TRBJ2-1; cdr3_length: 16; d_call: TRBD2; cdr3_nt: TGTGCCAGCAGTTGGACTAGCGGGAGCTCCTACAATGAGCAGTTCTTC; cdr3_aa: CASSWTSGSSYNEQFF
clone_size: NA; v_call: TRBV28; j_call: TRBJ1-3; cdr3_length: 16; d_call: NA; cdr3_nt: TGTGCCAGCAGTTCCCCCCGTTCGCAACTGGGAAACACCATATATTTT; cdr3_aa: CASSSPRSQLGNTIYF
clone_size: NA; v_call: TRBV10-3; j_call: TRBJ1-2; cdr3_length: 18; d_call: TRBD1; cdr3_nt: TGTGCCATCAGCCCGAGACCGGGACAGGGAATAGCTAACTATGGCTACACCTTC; cdr3_aa: CAISPRPGQGIANYGYTF
clone_size: NA; v_call: TRBV7-3; j_call: TRBJ2-5; cdr3_length: 13; d_call: TRBD2; cdr3_nt: TGTGCCAGCAGCATCCGTGCGGGAGAAAGGCAGTACTTC; cdr3_aa: CASSIRAGERQYF
clone_size: NA; v_call: TRBV2; j_call: TRBJ2-5; cdr3_length: 15; d_call: TRBD2; cdr3_nt: TGTGCCAGCAGGGAGGGACTAGCGGTGGTCAAGACCCAGTACTTC; cdr3_aa: CASREGLAVVKTQYF
clone_size: NA; v_call: TRBV28; j_call: TRBJ2-1; cdr3_length: 17; d_call: TRBD2; cdr3_nt: TGTGCCAGCAGTTTTCTTAAGTTCCAGCGGGAGCAAAATGAGCAGTTCTTC; cdr3_aa: CASSFLKFQREQNEQFF
clone_size: NA; v_call: TRBV28; j_call: TRBJ2-2; cdr3_length: 15; d_call: TRBD1; cdr3_nt: TGTGCCAGTGGAGAGTACAGGGGAAACACCGGGGAGCTGTTTTTT; cdr3_aa: CASGEYRGNTGELFF
clone_size: NA; v_call: TRBV11-3; j_call: TRBJ2-1; cdr3_length: 13; d_call: TRBD1; cdr3_nt: TGTGCCAGCAGCCCGGGACAGGGGAATGAGCAGTTCTTC; cdr3_aa: CASSPGQGNEQFF
clone_size: NA; v_call: TRBV7-2; j_call: TRBJ2-1; cdr3_length: 19; d_call: NA; cdr3_nt: TGTGCCAGCAGCCGCCGTTGGGAGCGTTACTCCAGGTCGGTTGGTGAGCAGTTCTTC; cdr3_aa: CASSRRWERYSRSVGEQFF
clone_size: NA; v_call: TRBV7-2; j_call: TRBJ2-3; cdr3_length: 14; d_call: NA; cdr3_nt: TGTGCCAGCAGCCAGGGATGGGGCACAGATACGCAGTATTTT; cdr3_aa: CASSQGWGTDTQYF
clone_size: NA; v_call: TRBV11-2; j_call: TRBJ2-1; cdr3_length: 16; d_call: TRBD2; cdr3_nt: TGTGCCAGCACCCTAAGACTAGCGGGAGTGGGTAATGAGCAGTTCTTC; cdr3_aa: CASTLRLAGVGNEQFF
clone_size: once; v_call: TRBV12-5; j_call: TRBJ1-3; cdr3_length: 13; d_call: NA; cdr3_nt: TGTGCTAGTTCTCTTAGTACTGGAAACACCATATATTTT; cdr3_aa: CASSLSTGNTIYF
clone_size: NA; v_call: TRBV5-4; j_call: TRBJ2-7; cdr3_length: 15; d_call: TRBD1; cdr3_nt: TGTGCCAGCAGCGTGGTCGGGGACAGGGTGGACGAGCAGTACTTC; cdr3_aa: CASSVVGDRVDEQYF
clone_size: NA; v_call: TRBV7-9; j_call: TRBJ1-1; cdr3_length: 15; d_call: NA; cdr3_nt: TGTGCCAGCAGTCTTGGACTGATAATGAACACTGAAGCTTTCTTT; cdr3_aa: CASSLGLIMNTEAFF
clone_size: NA; v_call: TRBV28; j_call: TRBJ2-7; cdr3_length: 13; d_call: NA; cdr3_nt: TGTGCCAGCAGTTTACTGACATTCTACGAGCAGTACTTC; cdr3_aa: CASSLLTFYEQYF
clone_size: NA; v_call: TRBV6-1; j_call: TRBJ2-1; cdr3_length: 12; d_call: NA; cdr3_nt: TGTGCCAGCAGTGTTAGGGACAATGAGCAGTTCTTC; cdr3_aa: CASSVRDNEQFF
clone_size: NA; v_call: TRBV7-2; j_call: TRBJ1-5; cdr3_length: 15; d_call: NA; cdr3_nt: TGTGCCAGCAGCCCCGGGACCCATAGCAATCAGCCCCAGCATTTT; cdr3_aa: CASSPGTHSNQPQHF
clone_size: NA; v_call: TRBV11-2; j_call: TRBJ2-3; cdr3_length: 11; d_call: TRBD1; cdr3_nt: TGTGCCAGCAGCCCAGGGGGTACGCAGTATTTT; cdr3_aa: CASSPGGTQYF
clone_size: once; v_call: TRBV5-1; j_call: TRBJ2-1; cdr3_length: 15; d_call: NA; cdr3_nt: TGCGCCAGCACCTGGGGGGGACAAGCCTACAATGAGCAGTTCTTC; cdr3_aa: CASTWGGQAYNEQFF
clone_size: NA; v_call: TRBV28; j_call: TRBJ1-2; cdr3_length: 14; d_call: TRBD1; cdr3_nt: TGTGCCACCCGACTTCACCAGGGGGCCTATGGCTACACCTTC; cdr3_aa: CATRLHQGAYGYTF
clone_size: NA; v_call: TRBV28; j_call: TRBJ1-5; cdr3_length: 13; d_call: NA; cdr3_nt: TGTGCCAGCGGTTGGGGGGTTGATCAGCCCCAGCATTTT; cdr3_aa: CASGWGVDQPQHF
clone_size: NA; v_call: TRBV11-2; j_call: TRBJ2-7; cdr3_length: 17; d_call: TRBD2; cdr3_nt: TGTGCCAGCAGCTTGGTGCCTAGCGGGAGGGCCTCCTACGAGCAGTACTTC; cdr3_aa: CASSLVPSGRASYEQYF
clone_size: NA; v_call: TRBV7-9; j_call: TRBJ2-2; cdr3_length: 16; d_call: NA; cdr3_nt: TGTGCCAGCAGCTTCCAATTCGCGGGAAACACCGGGGAGCTGTTTTTT; cdr3_aa: CASSFQFAGNTGELFF
clone_size: once; v_call: TRBV28; j_call: TRBJ1-2; cdr3_length: 17; d_call: TRBD1; cdr3_nt: TGTGCCAGCAGTTCCCCGGGACAGGCCAGACTCGGCTATTGCTACACCTTC; cdr3_aa: CASSSPGQARLGYCYTF
clone_size: NA; v_call: TRBV19; j_call: TRBJ1-5; cdr3_length: 11; d_call: NA; cdr3_nt: TGTGCCAGCGAGGGAGTCGGGTTTGCGCATTTT; cdr3_aa: CASEGVGFAHF
clone_size: NA; v_call: TRBV5-4; j_call: TRBJ2-2; cdr3_length: 15; d_call: TRBD2; cdr3_nt: TGTGCCAGCAGCTTGGCTAGCGGGAGAGACGGGGAGCTGTTTTTT; cdr3_aa: CASSLASGRDGELFF
clone_size: NA; v_call: TRBV2; j_call: TRBJ1-5; cdr3_length: 14; d_call: NA; cdr3_nt: TGTGCCAGCAGCCTGGAGGGAAGCAATCAGCCCCAGCATTTT; cdr3_aa: CASSLEGSNQPQHF
clone_size: once; v_call: TRBV4-2; j_call: TRBJ2-7; cdr3_length: 15; d_call: NA; cdr3_nt: TGTGCCAGCAGCCAAGATTTGACAGAAACCTACGAGCAGTACTTC; cdr3_aa: CASSQDLTETYEQYF
clone_size: NA; v_call: TRBV19; j_call: TRBJ2-5; cdr3_length: 14; d_call: NA; cdr3_nt: TGTGCCAGTAGTATACAGGGCCACCAAGAGACCCAGTACTTC; cdr3_aa: CASSIQGHQETQYF
clone_size: NA; v_call: TRBV2; j_call: TRBJ1-5; cdr3_length: 14; d_call: NA; cdr3_nt: TGTGCCAGCAATCCCACCCCTTTGATTCAGCCCCAGCATTTT; cdr3_aa: CASNPTPLIQPQHF
clone_size: NA; v_call: TRBV6-1; j_call: TRBJ2-2; cdr3_length: 18; d_call: NA; cdr3_nt: TGTGCCAGCAGCGAACCGCCGGGACTCGGATTGAACACCGGGGAGCTGTTTTTT; cdr3_aa: CASSEPPGLGLNTGELFF
clone_size: NA; v_call: TRBV5-4; j_call: TRBJ1-2; cdr3_length: 14; d_call: TRBD1; cdr3_nt: TGTGCCAGCAGCCCCTCGGCAGGGGGCAATCGCTACACCTTC; cdr3_aa: CASSPSAGGNRYTF
clone_size: NA; v_call: TRBV5-1; j_call: TRBJ2-3; cdr3_length: 16; d_call: TRBD2; cdr3_nt: TGCGCCAGCAGCTTGCCCCGGACTAGCCCCCCGGATACGCAGTATTTT; cdr3_aa: CASSLPRTSPPDTQYF
clone_size: NA; v_call: TRBV5-6; j_call: TRBJ1-1; cdr3_length: 13; d_call: NA; cdr3_nt: TGTGCCAGCAGCTTGGCGTGGTCCCGAGAAGCTTTCTTT; cdr3_aa: CASSLAWSREAFF
clone_size: NA; v_call: TRBV2; j_call: TRBJ1-1; cdr3_length: 14; d_call: NA; cdr3_nt: TGTGCCAGCAGTTATGACTCAACGAACACTGAAGCTTTCTTT; cdr3_aa: CASSYDSTNTEAFF
clone_size: once; v_call: TRBV7-9; j_call: TRBJ1-5; cdr3_length: 14; d_call: NA; cdr3_nt: TGTGCCAGCAGCTTAGTAGGGGCGGATCAGCCCCAGCATTTT; cdr3_aa: CASSLVGADQPQHF
clone_size: NA; v_call: TRBV5-1; j_call: TRBJ2-2; cdr3_length: 15; d_call: TRBD1; cdr3_nt: TGCGCCAGCAGCTTGGGAGTAGACAGGGGCGGGGAGCTGTTTTTT; cdr3_aa: CASSLGVDRGGELFF
clone_size: NA; v_call: TRBV28; j_call: TRBJ2-7; cdr3_length: 15; d_call: TRBD2; cdr3_nt: TGTGCCAGCAGCCCGGGACTAGCGAACCTCTACGAGCAGTACTTC; cdr3_aa: CASSPGLANLYEQYF
clone_size: few; v_call: TRBV28; j_call: TRBJ2-5; cdr3_length: 12; d_call: NA; cdr3_nt: TGTGCCAGCAGTTGGGGACAAGAGACCCAGTACTTC; cdr3_aa: CASSWGQETQYF
clone_size: NA; v_call: TRBV29-1; j_call: TRBJ2-3; cdr3_length: 13; d_call: TRBD2; cdr3_nt: TGCAGCGTCCAACTAGCGGGACTGGATACGCAGTATTTT; cdr3_aa: CSVQLAGLDTQYF
clone_size: NA; v_call: TRBV30; j_call: TRBJ2-6; cdr3_length: 16; d_call: NA; cdr3_nt: TGTGCCTGGAGTGTATTATCAACAGGGGGGGCCAACGTCCTGACTTTC; cdr3_aa: CAWSVLSTGGANVLTF
clone_size: NA; v_call: TRBV6-5; j_call: TRBJ2-5; cdr3_length: 14; d_call: TRBD2; cdr3_nt: TGTGCCAGCAGTTACTCGGGGGGGTTGGAGACCCAGTACTTC; cdr3_aa: CASSYSGGLETQYF
clone_size: few; v_call: TRBV13; j_call: TRBJ1-2; cdr3_length: 14; d_call: NA; cdr3_nt: TGTGCCAGCAGCTTAGGCACGGGGAACTATGGCTACACCTTC; cdr3_aa: CASSLGTGNYGYTF
clone_size: many; v_call: TRBV6-5; j_call: TRBJ1-2; cdr3_length: 14; d_call: TRBD1; cdr3_nt: TGTGCCAGCAGACAACAGGGGACCCACTATGGCTACACCTTC; cdr3_aa: CASRQQGTHYGYTF
clone_size: NA; v_call: TRBV7-2; j_call: TRBJ1-1; cdr3_length: 17; d_call: TRBD1; cdr3_nt: TGTGCCAGCAGCATTACCGGGACAGGGGGCTGGAACACTGAAGCTTTCTTT; cdr3_aa: CASSITGTGGWNTEAFF
clone_size: NA; v_call: TRBV7-6; j_call: TRBJ1-3; cdr3_length: 16; d_call: TRBD1; cdr3_nt: TGTGCCAGCAGCCCAGCGAGGGGGCCCTCTGGAAACACCATATATTTT; cdr3_aa: CASSPARGPSGNTIYF
clone_size: few; v_call: TRBV2; j_call: TRBJ1-4; cdr3_length: 15; d_call: TRBD1; cdr3_nt: TGTGCCAGCAGTGCCCAGGGGGCCGGAGGAGAAAAACTGTTTTTT; cdr3_aa: CASSAQGAGGEKLFF
clone_size: NA; v_call: TRBV18; j_call: TRBJ2-5; cdr3_length: 14; d_call: NA; cdr3_nt: TGTGCCAGCTCACCTCTCGGAACCCAAGAGACCCAGTACTTC; cdr3_aa: CASSPLGTQETQYF
clone_size: NA; v_call: TRBV7-3; j_call: TRBJ2-7; cdr3_length: 11; d_call: NA; cdr3_nt: TGTGCCAGCAGCTTGGGTGGGCCGCAGTACTTC; cdr3_aa: CASSLGGPQYF
clone_size: NA; v_call: TRBV5-1; j_call: TRBJ2-7; cdr3_length: 14; d_call: NA; cdr3_nt: TGCGCCAGCAGCTTGAGTTCCGAGCCCTACGAGCAGTACTTC; cdr3_aa: CASSLSSEPYEQYF